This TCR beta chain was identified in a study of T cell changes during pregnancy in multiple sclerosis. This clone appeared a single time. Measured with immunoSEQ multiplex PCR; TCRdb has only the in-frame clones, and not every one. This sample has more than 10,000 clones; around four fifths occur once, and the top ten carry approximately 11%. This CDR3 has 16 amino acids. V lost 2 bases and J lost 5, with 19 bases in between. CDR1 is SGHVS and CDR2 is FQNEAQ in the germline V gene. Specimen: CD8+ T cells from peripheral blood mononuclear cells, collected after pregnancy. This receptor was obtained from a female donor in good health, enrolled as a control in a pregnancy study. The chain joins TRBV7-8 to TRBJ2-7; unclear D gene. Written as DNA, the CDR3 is TGTGCCAGCAGCTTATACGAGAATGGGCCTATCGACGAGCAGTACTTC. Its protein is CASSLYENGPIDEQYF.